The 9 T cell receptor beta chains listed next were all sequenced from one sample in a study of blood T cell repertoires in COVID-19. The method was immunoSEQ multiplex PCR; TCRdb's version includes in-frame clones alone and lacks a portion of them. Here the sample spans approximately 270,000 clones, approximately 85% being singletons. Sequenced: peripheral blood. These receptors were collected from a human donor with COVID-19, enrolled during active disease. The donor label of this sample is uncertain.

The rearrangement joins TRBV30 to TRBJ1-1; D might be TRBD1 (6 bases). Deletions cut 1 base from V and 0 bases from J, with 9 bases between. Germline V gene sequence: CDR1 GTSNPN, CDR2 SVGIG (reference sequence). The CDR3 runs to 14 residues. CDR3 region: CAWSAGQVNTEAFF. Here the CDR3 DNA reads TGTGCCTGGAGTGCGGGACAAGTGAACACTGAAGCTTTCTTT.

The J gene is TRBJ1-4, the V gene TRBV5-1; D gene unclear. Germline values: CDR1 SGHRS, CDR2 YFSETQ. V was cut by 5 bases and J by 4 bases, with 9 bases left in between. The CDR3 loop spans 13 amino acids. CDR3 protein: CASREQNNEKLFF. Here the CDR3 DNA reads TGCGCCAGCAGGGAGCAGAATAATGAAAAACTGTTTTTT.

The chain joins TRBV11-2 to TRBJ2-1; D gene uncertain. V lost 5 bases, J lost 8 bases, and 13 bases lay in between. The CDR3 totals 13 residues. CDR1 is SGHAT and CDR2 is FQNNGV in the germline V gene. The CDR3 DNA reads as TGTGCCAGCAGCCCGTCAATGAGCTATGAGCAGTTCTTC. It yields the protein CASSPSMSYEQFF.

The chain couples TRBV11-3 to TRBJ2-1; the D gene is possibly TRBD2 (5 bases). The V end was cut by 4 bases, the J end by 8 bases, with 9 bases between. The V gene's germline CDR1 is SGHNT and CDR2 YENEEA. This CDR3 is 12 amino acids long. This chain's CDR3 is CASSSEGDEQFF. For the CDR3, the DNA is TGTGCCAGCAGCTCCGAGGGCGATGAGCAGTTCTTC.

This clone showed up just once. The chain links TRBV18 to TRBJ1-2; 8 bases are shared with TRBD1. V lost 3 bases and J lost 1; bases outside the gene matches: 1. Germline CDR1 KGHSH, CDR2 LQKENI. This CDR3 contains 14 residues. In DNA, the CDR3 is TGTGCCAGCTCACCGGGACAGGATAACTATGGCTACACCTTC. Translating gives CASSPGQDNYGYTF.

The V and J genes are TRBV28 and TRBJ1-5, with 8 bases lining up with TRBD1. Per the germline V gene, CDR1 is MDHEN and CDR2 is SYDVKM. The V segment lost 3 bases and the J segment 2 bases; nucleotides outside the gene matches: 9. The CDR3 is 17 residues long. CDR3 protein: CASSFAGQGAGNQPQHF. CDR3 coding DNA: TGTGCCAGCAGTTTCGCCGGACAGGGAGCAGGCAATCAGCCCCAGCATTTT.

This sequence joins TRBV3-1 (or the pseudogene TRBV3-2) and TRBJ2-5; TRBD1 aligns across 7 bases. This CDR3 region has 15 residues. Per germline, CDR1 LGHDT and CDR2 YNNKEL (reference sequence). Germline trimming cut 7 bases from V and 3 bases from J; bases unmatched to any gene: 11. The CDR3 nucleotides are TGTGCCAGCAACAAACAGGACAGGCATAAAGAGACCCAGTACTTC. It encodes CASNKQDRHKETQYF.

The gene calls are TRBV19 and TRBJ1-5; D uncertain. V lost 4 bases and J lost 4, with 14 bases in between. Per germline, CDR1 LNHDA and CDR2 SQIVND (reference sequence). The CDR3 runs to 15 residues. The CDR3 coding sequence is TGTGCCAGTAGTACCCCCGGGAAAAAGAATCAGCCCCAGCATTTT. Translation gives CASSTPGKKNQPQHF.

J is TRBJ2-2 and V is TRBV2; D might be TRBD1 (6 bases). V was shortened by 7 bases and J by 7 bases, with 13 bases between the two germline ends. There are 13 residues in the CDR3. Germline V gene sequence: CDR1 SNHLY, CDR2 FYNNEI. CDR3 sequence reads: CASMTQGHGELFF. The CDR3 DNA sequence: TGTGCCAGCATGACGCAGGGGCACGGGGAGCTGTTTTTT.